These 4 T cell receptor beta chains share one sample of origin, sequenced in a study of T cell responses to AZD1222 COVID-19 vaccine. This table comes from immunoSEQ multiplex PCR, and its TCRdb copy is limited to in-frame clones, with some not included. The top ten hold under 6.5% of the sample, which has 150,000 or so clones, about 94% seen once. The sequences come from peripheral blood, collected on day 0 of AZD1222 vaccination. Receptors were obtained from an adult in good health.

The chain recombines TRBV7-9 with TRBJ2-7; 10 bases are a match to TRBD1. CDR1 is SEHNR and CDR2 is FQNEAQ in the germline V gene (reference sequence). The ends lost 5 bases at V and 3 bases at J; junction bases unmatched: 4. CDR3 length: 14 residues. In nucleotides, the CDR3 is TGTGCCAGCAGCACCTGGACAGGGGGCTACGAGCAGTACTTC. It codes for CASSTWTGGYEQYF.

The chain uses TRBV6-1 and TRBJ1-5; TRBD1 agrees at 7 bases. Trimming took 2 bases from V and 2 from J; bases not matched to a gene: 3. There are 15 residues in the CDR3. Germline V gene lookup returns CDR1 MNHNS and CDR2 SASEGT. The CDR3 DNA reads TGTGCCAGCAGTGAAACAGGGACAGGCAATCAGCCCCAGCATTTT. It codes for CASSETGTGNQPQHF.

This chain links TRBV4-2 with TRBJ1-1; D gene unclear. Trimming cost V 0 bases and J 0 bases, with 5 bases left between them. Germline CDR1 LGHNA, CDR2 YNFKEQ. The CDR3 loop spans 14 amino acids. The CDR3 here is CASSQDPLNTEAFF. The CDR3 nucleotides are TGTGCCAGCAGCCAAGATCCCCTGAACACTGAAGCTTTCTTT.

The chain is built from TRBV5-1 and TRBJ2-7; TRBD2 agrees at 8 bases. V was pared by 0 bases and J by 3 bases, with 8 bases of the junction left unmatched. CDR1 and CDR2 from the germline V gene are SGHRS and YFSETQ. The CDR3 is made up of 16 amino acids. The CDR3 spells CASSLGVLAGRYEQYF. In DNA, the CDR3 is TGCGCCAGCAGCTTGGGGGTGCTAGCGGGCCGCTACGAGCAGTACTTC.